This is a list of T cell receptor beta chains from one sample in a study of shared clonotypes between healthy human individuals. Libraries were prepared by immunoSEQ multiplex PCR; TCRdb keeps only in-frame clonotypes and omits some of them. The sample shows 2 million to 2.5 million clones, approximately 96% of them seen only once. Sequencing was carried out using naive CD4+ T cells sorted from blood. These receptors all come from a man between 18 and 35 years old in good health. The CDR3 runs from the conserved cysteine through the conserved F or W. Size tells how often a clone was seen (once, few, many) or the class of an expanded clone, and some rows leave it out.

clone size	V gene	CDR3 length	J gene	CDR3 protein
.	TRBV6-6	15	TRBJ1-5	CASNYEGQSHQPQHF
.	TRBV6-5	15	TRBJ2-4	CASSSPSGPKNIQYF
once	TRBV28	14	TRBJ1-2	CASSPWDSPYGYTF
.	TRBV7-8	13	TRBJ1-4	CASSLDGNEKLFF
.	TRBV11-2	16	TRBJ2-3	CASSPVAGGLGDTQYF
.	TRBV5-1	15	TRBJ2-7	CASSFGQPPAYEQYF
.	TRBV5-1	15	TRBJ1-1	CASSQIQGGNTEAFF
few	TRBV7-9	14	TRBJ1-2	CASSLGVDAGGYTF
.	TRBV19	14	TRBJ2-2	CASSIRRDSGELFF
.	TRBV7-2	14	TRBJ2-1	CASSAQGGGNEQFF
.	TRBV14	15	TRBJ2-2	CASSQQPINTGELFF
.	TRBV2	16	TRBJ2-1	CASSTRAVGSYNEQFF
.	TRBV6-6	11	TRBJ2-1	CASSQDTEQFF
.	TRBV6-1	11	TRBJ1-4	CASSVSLGVFF
.	TRBV25-1	11	TRBJ1-2	CASSQSYGYTF
.	TRBV18	14	TRBJ1-3	CASSPVRPGNTIYF
.	TRBV11-1	14	TRBJ1-6	CASSLAGLYSPLHF
.	TRBV4-1	17	TRBJ2-3	CASSQDGRGGGTDTQYF
.	TRBV9	14	TRBJ2-7	CASSVGETPYEQYF
.	TRBV5-1	13	TRBJ1-1	CASSSQGSTEAFF
.	TRBV30	15	TRBJ1-5	CAWTWARYSNQPQHF
.	TRBV7-2	16	TRBJ1-2	CASSPWIRQGHYGYTF
.	TRBV9	17	TRBJ2-7	CASSVATGAVGQYEQYF
.	TRBV10-3	14	TRBJ2-6	CATSNHSGANVLTF
.	TRBV5-1	15	TRBJ2-2	CASSPGHSPAGELFF
.	TRBV30	14	TRBJ2-6	CASSQGSGANVLTF
.	TRBV10-3	15	TRBJ2-7	CAISEGQGPTYEQYF
.	TRBV7-2	15	TRBJ1-1	CASSRAGQGLTEAFF
.	TRBV10-2	13	TRBJ1-1	CASSGQGGGEAFF
.	TRBV5-1	14	TRBJ1-3	CASSLTTGQYTIYF
.	TRBV9	14	TRBJ2-7	CASSTEDWANEQYF
.	TRBV6-5	13	TRBJ2-3	CASSRGNKDTQYF
.	TRBV27	15	TRBJ2-1	CASRIRLAGGHEQFF
once	TRBV28	13	TRBJ2-7	CASTPSSPYEQYF
once	TRBV5-1	17	TRBJ2-7	CASTGTGKADQPGEQYF
.	TRBV2	19	TRBJ2-3	CASSETVGLAGDSTDTQYF
.	TRBV10-2	15	TRBJ1-1	CASRADRVGLAEAFF
.	TRBV5-6	14	TRBJ2-3	CASSLAWEQYTQYF
.	TRBV10-3	15	TRBJ2-7	CAISSGTSGSREQYF
.	TRBV7-9	15	TRBJ2-5	CASSSVAGGYETQYF
.	TRBV27	18	TRBJ2-3	CASSLGPKTGFNTDTQYF
.	TRBV6-6	14	TRBJ2-1	CASSYLASRDEQFF
.	TRBV11-3	16	TRBJ1-1	CASSLSAFNMNTEAFF
.	TRBV5-6	14	TRBJ2-7	CASSPTGASYEQYF
once	TRBV5-1	16	TRBJ2-3	CASSLARQQSTDTQYF
.	TRBV5-1	15	TRBJ2-1	CASSYQRSSYNEQFF
.	TRBV11-2	16	TRBJ1-1	CASSLRSDRSNTEAFF
.	TRBV28	17	TRBJ1-2	CASSLDRAPGLNYGYTF
.	TRBV6-1	17	TRBJ1-1	CASRERKPGVLNTEAFF
.	TRBV6-5	13	TRBJ1-5	CASWTGGNQPQHF
.	TRBV4-3	18	TRBJ2-1	CASSQDLRTSGSTYEQFF
.	TRBV19	12	TRBJ1-1	CASSTDRAEAFF
.	TRBV10-3	14	TRBJ2-1	CAISESSSYNEQFF
.	TRBV7-2	13	TRBJ2-7	CASNRDSSYEQYF
.	TRBV9	16	TRBJ1-3	CASSVRGDPSGNTIYF